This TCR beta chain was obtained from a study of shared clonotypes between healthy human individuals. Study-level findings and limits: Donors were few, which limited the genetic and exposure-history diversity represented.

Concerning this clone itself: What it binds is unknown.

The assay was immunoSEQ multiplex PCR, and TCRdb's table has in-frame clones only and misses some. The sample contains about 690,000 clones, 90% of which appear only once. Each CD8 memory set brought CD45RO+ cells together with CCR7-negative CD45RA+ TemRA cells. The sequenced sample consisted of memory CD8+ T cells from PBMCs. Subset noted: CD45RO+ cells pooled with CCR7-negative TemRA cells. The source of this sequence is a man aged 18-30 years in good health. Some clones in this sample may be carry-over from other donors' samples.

DNA for the CDR3: TGTGCCAGCAGCTCCGCCCCAGCTGCAACTAATGAAAAACTGTTTTTT. It codes for CASSSAPAATNEKLFF. The chain has TRBV7-9 and TRBJ1-4; D remains unclear. CDR1 is SEHNR, CDR2 FQNEAQ, per germline (reference sequence). Trimming cost V 4 bases and J 0 bases, with 12 bases left between them. There are 16 residues in the CDR3. Full variable domain (remainder filled in from reference TRBV7-9 and TRBJ1-4): DTGVSQNPRHKITKRGQNVTFRCDPISEHNRLYWYRQTLGQGPEFLTYFQNEAQLEKSRLLSDRFSAERPKGSFSTLEIQRTEQGDSAMYLCASSSAPAATNEKLFFGSGTQLSVL.